This T cell receptor beta chain stems from a study of blood T cell repertoires in COVID-19. Whole-study context: In each case, the material was cDNA or gDNA derived from T cells, B-cell-depleted T cells, or PBMCs.

Sequenced by immunoSEQ multiplex PCR; TCRdb stores in-frame clones only, minus some. Among some 180,000 clones listed, over 80% were seen once. V lost 0 bases to trimming and J lost 6 bases; unmatched junction nucleotides: 6. This CDR3 comprises 16 residues. The germline V gene has CDR1 MNHEY and CDR2 SMNVEV (reference sequence). This rearrangement joins TRBV27 to TRBJ2-1; TRBD2 agrees at 9 bases. The sequenced sample was PBMCs or T cells enriched from blood (not recorded which). The TCR sequence derives from a woman in her twenties or thirties who had been exposed to COVID-19. Written as DNA, the CDR3 is TGTGCCAGCAGTTTATCCGCGGGGGGGCGGGTCAATGAGCAGTTCTTC. This codes for CASSLSAGGRVNEQFF.